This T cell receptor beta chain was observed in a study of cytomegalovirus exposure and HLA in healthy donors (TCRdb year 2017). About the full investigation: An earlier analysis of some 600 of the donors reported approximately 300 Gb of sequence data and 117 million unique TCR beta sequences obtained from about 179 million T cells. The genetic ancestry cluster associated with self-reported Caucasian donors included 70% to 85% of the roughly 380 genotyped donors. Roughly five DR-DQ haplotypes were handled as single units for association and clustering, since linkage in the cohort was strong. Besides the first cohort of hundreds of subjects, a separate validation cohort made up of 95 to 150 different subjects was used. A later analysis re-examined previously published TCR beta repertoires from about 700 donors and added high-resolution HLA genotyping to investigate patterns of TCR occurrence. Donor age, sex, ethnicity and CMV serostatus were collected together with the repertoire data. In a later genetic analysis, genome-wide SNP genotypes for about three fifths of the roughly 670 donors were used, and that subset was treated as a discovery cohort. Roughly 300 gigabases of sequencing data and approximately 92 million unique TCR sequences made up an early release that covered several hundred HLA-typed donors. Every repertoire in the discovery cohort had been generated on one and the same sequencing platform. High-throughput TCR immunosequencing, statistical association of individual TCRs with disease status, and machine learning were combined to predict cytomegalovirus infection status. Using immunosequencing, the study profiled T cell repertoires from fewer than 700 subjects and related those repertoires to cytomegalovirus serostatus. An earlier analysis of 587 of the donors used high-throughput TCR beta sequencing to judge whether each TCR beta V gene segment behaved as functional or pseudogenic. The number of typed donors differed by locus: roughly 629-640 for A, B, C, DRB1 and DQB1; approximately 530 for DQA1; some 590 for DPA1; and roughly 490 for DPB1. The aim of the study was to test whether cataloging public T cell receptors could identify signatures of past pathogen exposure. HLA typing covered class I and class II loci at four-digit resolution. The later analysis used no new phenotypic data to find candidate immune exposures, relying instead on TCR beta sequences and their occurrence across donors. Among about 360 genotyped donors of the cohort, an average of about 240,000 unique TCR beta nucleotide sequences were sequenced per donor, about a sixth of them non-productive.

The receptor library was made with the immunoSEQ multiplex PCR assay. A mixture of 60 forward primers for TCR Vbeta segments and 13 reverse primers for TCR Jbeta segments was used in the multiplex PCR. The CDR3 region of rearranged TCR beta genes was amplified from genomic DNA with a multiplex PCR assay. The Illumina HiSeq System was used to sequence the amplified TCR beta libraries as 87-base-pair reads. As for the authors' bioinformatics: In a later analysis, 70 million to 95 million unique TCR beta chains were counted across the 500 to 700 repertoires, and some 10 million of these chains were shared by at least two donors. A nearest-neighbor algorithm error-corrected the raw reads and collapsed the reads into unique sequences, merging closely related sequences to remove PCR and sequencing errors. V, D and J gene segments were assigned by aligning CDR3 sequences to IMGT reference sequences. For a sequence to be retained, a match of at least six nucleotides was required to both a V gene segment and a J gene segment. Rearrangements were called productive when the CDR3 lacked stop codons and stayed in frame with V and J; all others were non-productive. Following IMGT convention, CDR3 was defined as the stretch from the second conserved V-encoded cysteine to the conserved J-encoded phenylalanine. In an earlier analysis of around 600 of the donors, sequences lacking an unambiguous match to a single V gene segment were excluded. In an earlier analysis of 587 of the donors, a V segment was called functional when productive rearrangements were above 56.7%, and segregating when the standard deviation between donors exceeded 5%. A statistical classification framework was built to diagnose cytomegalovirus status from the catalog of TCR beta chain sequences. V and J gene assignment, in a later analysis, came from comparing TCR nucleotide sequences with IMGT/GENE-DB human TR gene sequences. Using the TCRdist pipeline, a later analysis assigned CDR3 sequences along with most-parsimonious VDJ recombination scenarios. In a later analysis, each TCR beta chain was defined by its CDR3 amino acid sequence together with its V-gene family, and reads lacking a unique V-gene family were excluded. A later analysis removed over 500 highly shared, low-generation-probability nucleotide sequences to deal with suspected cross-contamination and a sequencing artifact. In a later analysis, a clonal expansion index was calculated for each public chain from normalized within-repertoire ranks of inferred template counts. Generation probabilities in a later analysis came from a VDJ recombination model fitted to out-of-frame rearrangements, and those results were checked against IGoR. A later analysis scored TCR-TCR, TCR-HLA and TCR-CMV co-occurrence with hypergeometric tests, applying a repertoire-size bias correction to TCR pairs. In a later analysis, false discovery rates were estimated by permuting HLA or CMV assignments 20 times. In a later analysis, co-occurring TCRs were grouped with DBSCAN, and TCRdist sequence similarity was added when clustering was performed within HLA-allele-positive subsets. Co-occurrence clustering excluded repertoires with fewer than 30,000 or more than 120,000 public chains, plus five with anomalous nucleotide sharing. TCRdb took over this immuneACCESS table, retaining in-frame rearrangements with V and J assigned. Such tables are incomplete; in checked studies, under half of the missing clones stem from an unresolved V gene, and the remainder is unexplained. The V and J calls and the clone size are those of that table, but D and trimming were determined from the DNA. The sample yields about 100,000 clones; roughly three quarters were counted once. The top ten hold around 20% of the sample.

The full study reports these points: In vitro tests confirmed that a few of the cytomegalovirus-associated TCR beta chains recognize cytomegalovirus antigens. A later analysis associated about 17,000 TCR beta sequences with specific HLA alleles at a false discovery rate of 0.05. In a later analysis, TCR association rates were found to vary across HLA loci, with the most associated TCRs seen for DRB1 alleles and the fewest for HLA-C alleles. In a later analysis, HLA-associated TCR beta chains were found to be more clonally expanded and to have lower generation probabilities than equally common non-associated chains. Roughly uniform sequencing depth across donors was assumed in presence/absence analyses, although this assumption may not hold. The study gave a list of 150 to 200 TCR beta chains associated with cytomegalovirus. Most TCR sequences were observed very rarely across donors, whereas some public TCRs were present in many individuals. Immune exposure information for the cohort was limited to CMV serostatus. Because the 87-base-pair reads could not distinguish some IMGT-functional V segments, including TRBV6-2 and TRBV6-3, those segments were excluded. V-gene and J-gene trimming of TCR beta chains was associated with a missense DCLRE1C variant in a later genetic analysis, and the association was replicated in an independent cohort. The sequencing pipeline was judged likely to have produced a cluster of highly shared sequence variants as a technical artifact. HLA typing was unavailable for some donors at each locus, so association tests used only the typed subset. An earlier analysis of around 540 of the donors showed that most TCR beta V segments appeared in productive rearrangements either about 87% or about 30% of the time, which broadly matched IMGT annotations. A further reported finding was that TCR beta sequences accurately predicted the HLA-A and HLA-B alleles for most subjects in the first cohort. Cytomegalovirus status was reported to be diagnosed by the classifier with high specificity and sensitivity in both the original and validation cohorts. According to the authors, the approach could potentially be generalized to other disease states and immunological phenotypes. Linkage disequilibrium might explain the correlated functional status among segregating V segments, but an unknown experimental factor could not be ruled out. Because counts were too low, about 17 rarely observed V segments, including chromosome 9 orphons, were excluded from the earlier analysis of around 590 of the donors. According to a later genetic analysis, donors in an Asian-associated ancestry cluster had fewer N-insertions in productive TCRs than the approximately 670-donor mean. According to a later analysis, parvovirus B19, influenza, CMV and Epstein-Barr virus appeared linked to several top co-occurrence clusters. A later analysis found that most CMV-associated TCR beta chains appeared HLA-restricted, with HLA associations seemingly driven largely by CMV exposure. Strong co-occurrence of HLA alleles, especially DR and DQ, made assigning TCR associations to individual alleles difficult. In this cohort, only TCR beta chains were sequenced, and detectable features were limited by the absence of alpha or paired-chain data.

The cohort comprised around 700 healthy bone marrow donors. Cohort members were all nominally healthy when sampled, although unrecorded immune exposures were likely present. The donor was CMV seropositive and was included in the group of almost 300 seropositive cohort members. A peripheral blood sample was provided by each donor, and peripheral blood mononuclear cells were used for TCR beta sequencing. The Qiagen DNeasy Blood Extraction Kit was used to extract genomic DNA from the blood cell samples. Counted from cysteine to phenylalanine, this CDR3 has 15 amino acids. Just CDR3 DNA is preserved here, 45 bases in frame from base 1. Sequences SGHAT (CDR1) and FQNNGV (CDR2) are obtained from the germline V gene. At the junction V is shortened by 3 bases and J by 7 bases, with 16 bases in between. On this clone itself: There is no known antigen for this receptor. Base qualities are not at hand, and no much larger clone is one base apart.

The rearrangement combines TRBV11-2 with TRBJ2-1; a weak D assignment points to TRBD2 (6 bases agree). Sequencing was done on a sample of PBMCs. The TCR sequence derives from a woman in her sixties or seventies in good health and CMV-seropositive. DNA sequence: TGTGCCAGCAGCTTCGCCGGGAGTCCTGGGAATGAGCAGTTCTTC. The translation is CASSFAGSPGNEQFF.